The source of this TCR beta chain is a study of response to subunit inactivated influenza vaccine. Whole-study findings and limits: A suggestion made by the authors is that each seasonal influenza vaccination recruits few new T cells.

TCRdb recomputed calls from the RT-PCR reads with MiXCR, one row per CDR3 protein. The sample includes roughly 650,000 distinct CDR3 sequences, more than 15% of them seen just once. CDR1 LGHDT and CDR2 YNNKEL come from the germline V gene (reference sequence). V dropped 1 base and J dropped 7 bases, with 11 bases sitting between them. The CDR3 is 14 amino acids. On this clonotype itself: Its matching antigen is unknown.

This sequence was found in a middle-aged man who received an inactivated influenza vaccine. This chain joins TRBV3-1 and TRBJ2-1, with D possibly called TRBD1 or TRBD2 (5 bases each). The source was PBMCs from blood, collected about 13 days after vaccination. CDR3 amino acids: CASSQAPGSNEQFF. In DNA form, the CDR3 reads TGTGCCAGCAGCCAAGCGCCAGGGAGTAATGAGCAGTTCTTC.